These T cell receptor beta chains were read from a single sample in a study of blood T cell repertoires in COVID-19. Sequencing used immunoSEQ multiplex PCR; TCRdb keeps in-frame clones, though not all of them. The sample shows over 120,000 clones, about 79% of them seen only once. Sequencing input: peripheral blood. The origin of the receptors is a woman of 80 years or more with active or convalescent COVID-19. Each CDR3 is given with its conserved first and last residue. D genes are given only for firm matches. Clone size, where shown, is once, few, many, or a class for clones that have expanded.

TRBJ2-2	.	.	TRBV5-6	TGTGCCAGCAGCATACTCCAGGGCACCGGGGAGCTGTTTTTT	CASSILQGTGELFF
TRBJ1-1	.	TRBD1	TRBV7-9	TGTGCCAGCAGCATACACACGAAGGGGGCCAGGACTGAAGCTTTCTTT	CASSIHTKGARTEAFF
TRBJ1-6	.	.	TRBV5-5	TGTGCCAGCAGCCGAGCGTCATTGTCACCCCTCCACTTT	CASSRASLSPLHF
TRBJ2-5	.	.	TRBV5-8	TGTGCCAGCAACAAGCCACAGGAGCAAGAGACCCAGTACTTC	CASNKPQEQETQYF
TRBJ2-3	.	.	TRBV6-1	TGTGCCAGCAGTGAAGGGCAACCCACAGATACGCAGTATTTT	CASSEGQPTDTQYF
TRBJ2-7	.	TRBD1	TRBV3-1/TRBV3-2	TGTGCCAGCAGCCAAAGATCGGGACAGGCTACTGGCGAGCAGTACTTC	CASSQRSGQATGEQYF
TRBJ2-7	.	TRBD1	TRBV5-5	TGTGCCAGCAGACCCGGACAGGGGTTATACGAGCAGTACTTC	CASRPGQGLYEQYF
TRBJ1-2	.	.	TRBV5-6	TGTGCCAGCAGCCCCACGGGGGTTAACTATGGCTACACCTTC	CASSPTGVNYGYTF
TRBJ1-1	.	.	TRBV5-4	TGTGCCAGCAGCGGGGCCCCGAACACTGAAGCTTTCTTT	CASSGAPNTEAFF
TRBJ1-2	.	.	TRBV18	TGTGCCAGCTCACCGTATTCTCGTGGGGGACAACTCTATGGCTACACCTTC	CASSPYSRGGQLYGYTF
TRBJ2-2	.	TRBD1	TRBV18	TGTGCCAGCTCACCAAATCGACAGGGGAACACCGGGGAGCTGTTTTTT	CASSPNRQGNTGELFF
TRBJ1-3	few	.	TRBV2	TGTGCCAGCAGTGAAGTCAGGGCTGGAAACACCATATATTTT	CASSEVRAGNTIYF
TRBJ2-3	.	TRBD2	TRBV19	TGTGCCAGTAGCCCGTCTAGCGGGGGGCTCACAGATACGCAGTATTTT	CASSPSSGGLTDTQYF
TRBJ1-6	many	.	TRBV4-1	TGCGCCAGCAGCCAAGAGTTCAGGGGCTATTCACCCCTCCACTTT	CASSQEFRGYSPLHF
TRBJ2-1	many	.	TRBV18	TGTGCCAGCTCACCGGGGAGCAATGAGCAGTTCTTC	CASSPGSNEQFF
TRBJ1-1	.	.	TRBV10-3	TGTGCCATCAGTGAGTCGCAGTGGGCAGGGCCAGGAACCCAGAACACTGAAGCTTTCTTT	CAISESQWAGPGTQNTEAFF
TRBJ1-5	.	TRBD1	TRBV5-1	TGCGCCAGCAGCGACGGCAGGGGGAGCAATCAGCCCCAGCATTTT	CASSDGRGSNQPQHF
TRBJ2-2	.	TRBD1	TRBV30	TGTGCCTGGAGGCGAGATACAGGGGCGACCGGGGAGCTGTTTTTT	CAWRRDTGATGELFF
TRBJ1-5	.	TRBD1	TRBV3-1/TRBV3-2	TGTGCCAGCAGCCCTGGGACAGGGGCGTATCAGCCCCAGCATTTT	CASSPGTGAYQPQHF
TRBJ1-2	.	TRBD1	TRBV11-2	TGTGCCAGCAGCTTAGTTCAGGGGGCTTTTAACTATGGCTACACCTTC	CASSLVQGAFNYGYTF
TRBJ2-1	.	.	TRBV5-6	TGTGCCAGCAGTCTGAGCTTGTCCTACAATGAGCAGTTCTTC	CASSLSLSYNEQFF
TRBJ1-3	few	.	TRBV30	TGTGCCTGGAGTTCTCAGGGAAGCTCTGGAAACACCATATATTTT	CAWSSQGSSGNTIYF
TRBJ2-7	.	.	TRBV11-1	TGTGCCAGCAGCTTAAACAGATATCGAAACGAGCAGTACTTC	CASSLNRYRNEQYF
TRBJ2-2	.	TRBD2	TRBV10-1	TGCGCCGAGGCGGGGGAACCCGGGGAGCTGTTTTTT	CAEAGEPGELFF
TRBJ2-1	.	.	TRBV12-3/TRBV12-4	TGTGCCAGCTATTTGCGGGATGAGCAGTTCTTC	CASYLRDEQFF
TRBJ2-7	.	TRBD2	TRBV18	TGTGCCAGCTCACCAGCCCTACTAGCGGGGGGCACCTACGAGCAGTACTTC	CASSPALLAGGTYEQYF
TRBJ1-2	.	.	TRBV15	TGTGCCACCAGCTCCGAACCGGGTAACTATGGCTACACCTTC	CATSSEPGNYGYTF
TRBJ2-3	.	.	TRBV9	TGTGCCAGCAGCGTAGTCTTAGGCGGGCTGAGTACGCAGTATTTT	CASSVVLGGLSTQYF
TRBJ1-3	.	TRBD1	TRBV5-1	TGCGCCAGCAGCGCCCGGACAGGGAATTCGGGAAACACCATATATTTT	CASSARTGNSGNTIYF
TRBJ1-5	.	TRBD1	TRBV3-1/TRBV3-2	TGTGCCAGCAGCCAAGATAGAGATTTTACAGGGGTGCATCAGCCCCAGCATTTT	CASSQDRDFTGVHQPQHF
TRBJ1-1	.	.	TRBV30	TGTGCCTGGAGTGTATTTTCGGCGGGCACTGAAGCTTTCTTT	CAWSVFSAGTEAFF